This TCR beta chain was identified in a study of cytomegalovirus exposure and HLA in healthy donors. General study results and limits: The classifier reportedly diagnosed cytomegalovirus status with high sensitivity and specificity. The authors later found TCR association rates varying by HLA locus, with DRB1 most and HLA-C fewest. It is likely that the observed cluster of highly shared sequence variants was a sequencing artifact. Later on, an analysis found that several of the most significant clusters appeared to be linked to common viral pathogens, which included parvovirus B19.

V gave up 5 bases and J gave up 4 bases, with 14 bases separating them. This CDR3 is 14 amino acids long. CDR1 is SEHNR, CDR2 FQNEAQ, per germline (reference sequence). In regard to this clone: Antigen: not known.

PCR involved 60 Vbeta and 13 Jbeta primers. The assay was immunoSEQ multiplex PCR, and TCRdb's table has in-frame clones only and misses some. Seen here are roughly 150,000 clones, about four fifths observed once, and the top ten hold around 6.6%. This clonotype was obtained from a woman in her forties in good health and CMV-seropositive. The rearrangement uses TRBV7-9 and TRBJ1-2; D is possibly TRBD1 (6 bases). The specimen sequenced was PBMCs. The CDR3 spells CASSRTARPYGYTF. The CDR3 region has the DNA TGTGCCAGCAGCCGGACAGCAAGGCCCTATGGCTACACCTTC. Full variable domain (remainder filled in from reference TRBV7-9 and TRBJ1-2): DTGVSQNPRHKITKRGQNVTFRCDPISEHNRLYWYRQTLGQGPEFLTYFQNEAQLEKSRLLSDRFSAERPKGSFSTLEIQRTEQGDSAMYLCASSRTARPYGYTFGSGTRLTVV.